This T cell receptor (beta chain) was recovered during a study of OX40 agonist ivuxolimab in advanced cancers. Study in general: The mean age was around 56 years, ranging from 23 to 79, with about four fifths of participants male. Three partial responders included one hepatocellular carcinoma patient and two cutaneous melanoma patients.

Germline CDR1 is SGHKS and CDR2 is YYEKEE (reference sequence). Trimming removed 4 bases at V and 0 bases at J, with 12 bases between. This CDR3 region has 15 residues. Points from the study as a whole: At 0.1 to 3.0 mg/kg and by week 6, clonal expansion occurred in CD4+ and CD8+ blood T cells. Partial responders at 0.1-3.0 mg/kg showed near-lowest clonal expansion.

Points on this clone: The antigen remains undetermined.

Generated by immunoSEQ multiplex PCR, the TCRdb table keeps only in-frame clones and is missing some. The table has 80,000 to 95,000 clones, roughly 88% seen once. J is TRBJ2-3 and V is TRBV5-5; D might be TRBD2 (6 bases). The specimen was CD4+ or CD8+ T cells sorted from blood, collected in a trial of the OX40 agonist ivuxolimab. The origin of this receptor is an adult with an advanced solid tumor such as melanoma, head and neck, liver or kidney cancer. The CDR3 here is CASSPRGTSTDTQYF. CDR3 DNA: TGTGCCAGCAGCCCCAGAGGGACTAGCACAGATACGCAGTATTTT.